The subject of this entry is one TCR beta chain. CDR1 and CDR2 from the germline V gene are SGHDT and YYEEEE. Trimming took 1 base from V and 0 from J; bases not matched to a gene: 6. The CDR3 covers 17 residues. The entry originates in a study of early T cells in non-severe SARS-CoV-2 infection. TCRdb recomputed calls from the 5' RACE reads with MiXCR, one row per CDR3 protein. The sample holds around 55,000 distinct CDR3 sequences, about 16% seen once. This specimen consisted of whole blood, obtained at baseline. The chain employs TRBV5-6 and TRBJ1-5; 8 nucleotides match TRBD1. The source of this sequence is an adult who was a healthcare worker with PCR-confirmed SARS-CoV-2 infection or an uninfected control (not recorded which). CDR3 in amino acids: CASSLWAGGDSNQPQHF. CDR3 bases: TGTGCCAGCAGCTTGTGGGCAGGGGGCGATAGCAATCAGCCCCAGCATTTT.